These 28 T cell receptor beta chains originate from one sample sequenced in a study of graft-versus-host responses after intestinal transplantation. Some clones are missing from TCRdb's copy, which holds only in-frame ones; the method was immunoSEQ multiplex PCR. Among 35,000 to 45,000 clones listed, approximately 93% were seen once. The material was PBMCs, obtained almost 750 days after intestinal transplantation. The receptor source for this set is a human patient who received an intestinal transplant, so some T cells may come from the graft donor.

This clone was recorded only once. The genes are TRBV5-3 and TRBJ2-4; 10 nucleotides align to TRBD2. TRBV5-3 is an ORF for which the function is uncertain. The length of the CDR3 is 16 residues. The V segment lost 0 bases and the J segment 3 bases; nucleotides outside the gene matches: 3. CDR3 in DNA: TGTGCCAGAAGCTTGGTGATAGCGGGGGGCAAAAACATTCAGTACTTC. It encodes CARSLVIAGGKNIQYF.

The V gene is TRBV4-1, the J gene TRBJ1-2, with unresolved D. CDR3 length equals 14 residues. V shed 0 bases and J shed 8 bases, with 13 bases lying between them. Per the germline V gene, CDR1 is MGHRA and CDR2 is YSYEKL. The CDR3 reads CASSQDRTDSGYTF. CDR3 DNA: TGCGCCAGCAGCCAAGACCGGACGGACTCGGGCTACACCTTC.

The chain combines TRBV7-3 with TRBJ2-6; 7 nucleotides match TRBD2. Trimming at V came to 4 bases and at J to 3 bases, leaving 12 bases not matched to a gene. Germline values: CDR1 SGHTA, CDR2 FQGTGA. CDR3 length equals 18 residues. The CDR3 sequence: CASSSLGGGRSGANVLTF. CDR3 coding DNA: TGTGCCAGCAGCTCGTTGGGCGGGGGTCGCAGTGGGGCCAACGTCCTGACTTTC.

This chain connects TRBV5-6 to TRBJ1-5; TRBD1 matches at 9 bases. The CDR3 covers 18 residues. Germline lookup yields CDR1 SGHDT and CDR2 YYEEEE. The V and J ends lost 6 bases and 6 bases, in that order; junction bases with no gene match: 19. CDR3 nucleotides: TGTGCCAGCACCTGTGGGGTTGTCGGGGGGACAGGGTCTCAGCCCCAGCATTTT. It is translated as CASTCGVVGGTGSQPQHF.

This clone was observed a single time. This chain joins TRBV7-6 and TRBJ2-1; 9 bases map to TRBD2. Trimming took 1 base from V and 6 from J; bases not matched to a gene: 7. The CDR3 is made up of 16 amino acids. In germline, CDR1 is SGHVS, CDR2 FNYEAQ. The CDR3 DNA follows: TGTGCCAGCAGCTTAGGAGCCCTAGCGGGAATCAATGAGCAGTTCTTC. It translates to CASSLGALAGINEQFF.

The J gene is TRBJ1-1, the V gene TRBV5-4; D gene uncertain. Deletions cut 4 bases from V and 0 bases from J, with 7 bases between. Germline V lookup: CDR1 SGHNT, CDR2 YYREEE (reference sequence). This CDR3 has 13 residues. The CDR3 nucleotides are TGTGCCAGCAGCCAGCGAGTGAACACTGAAGCTTTCTTT. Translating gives CASSQRVNTEAFF.

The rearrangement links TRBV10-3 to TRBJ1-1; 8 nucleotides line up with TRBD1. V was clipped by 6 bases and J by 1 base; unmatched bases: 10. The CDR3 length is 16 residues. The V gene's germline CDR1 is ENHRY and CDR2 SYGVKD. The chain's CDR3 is CAIRTSRGPGNTEAFF. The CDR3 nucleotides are TGTGCCATCAGAACATCCAGGGGGCCTGGGAACACTGAAGCTTTCTTT.

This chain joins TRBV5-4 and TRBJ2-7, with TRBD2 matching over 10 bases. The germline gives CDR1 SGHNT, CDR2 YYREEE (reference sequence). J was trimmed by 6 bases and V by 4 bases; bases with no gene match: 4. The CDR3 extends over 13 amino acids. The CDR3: CASSAGLATEQYF. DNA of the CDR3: TGTGCCAGCAGCGCGGGACTAGCGACCGAGCAGTACTTC.

CDR3 sequence: CASSFGGLAATGELFF. Written as DNA, the CDR3 is TGTGCCAGCAGCTTTGGGGGACTAGCGGCCACCGGGGAGCTGTTTTTT. V usage is TRBV7-2 and J usage is TRBJ2-2; 11 positions agree with TRBD2. The CDR3 runs to 16 residues. The germline V gene has CDR1 SGHTA and CDR2 FQGNSA. J lost 4 bases, V lost 3 bases, and 4 bases had no gene match.

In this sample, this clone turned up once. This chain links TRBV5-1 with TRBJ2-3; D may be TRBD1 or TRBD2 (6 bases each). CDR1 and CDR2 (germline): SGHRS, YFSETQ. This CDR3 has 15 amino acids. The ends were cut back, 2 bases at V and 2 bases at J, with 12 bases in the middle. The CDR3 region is CASSFWGAHTDTQYF. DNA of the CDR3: TGCGCCAGCAGCTTTTGGGGGGCCCACACAGATACGCAGTATTTT.

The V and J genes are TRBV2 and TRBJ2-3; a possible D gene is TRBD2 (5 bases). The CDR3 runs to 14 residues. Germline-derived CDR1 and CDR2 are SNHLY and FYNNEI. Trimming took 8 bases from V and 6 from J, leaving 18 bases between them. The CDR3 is CASGSGTFGDTQYF. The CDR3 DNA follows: TGTGCCAGCGGGAGTGGCACCTTCGGGGATACGCAGTATTTT.

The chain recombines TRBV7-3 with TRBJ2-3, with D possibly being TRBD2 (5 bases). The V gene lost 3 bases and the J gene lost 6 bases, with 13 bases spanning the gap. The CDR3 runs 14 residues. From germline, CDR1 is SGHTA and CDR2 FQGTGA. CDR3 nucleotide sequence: TGTGCCAGCAGCTTGGCTACGGGATCTGATACGCAGTATTTT. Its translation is CASSLATGSDTQYF.

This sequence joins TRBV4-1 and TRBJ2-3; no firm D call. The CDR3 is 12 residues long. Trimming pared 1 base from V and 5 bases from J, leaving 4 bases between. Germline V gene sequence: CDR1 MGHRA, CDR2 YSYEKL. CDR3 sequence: CASSQVLDTQYF. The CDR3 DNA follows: TGCGCCAGCAGCCAAGTCTTAGATACGCAGTATTTT.

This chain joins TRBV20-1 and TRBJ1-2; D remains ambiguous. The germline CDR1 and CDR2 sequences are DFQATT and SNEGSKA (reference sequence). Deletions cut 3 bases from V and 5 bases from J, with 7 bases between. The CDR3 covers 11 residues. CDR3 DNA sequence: TGCAGTGCTAGGGGGTATTATGGCTACACCTTC. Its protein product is CSARGYYGYTF.

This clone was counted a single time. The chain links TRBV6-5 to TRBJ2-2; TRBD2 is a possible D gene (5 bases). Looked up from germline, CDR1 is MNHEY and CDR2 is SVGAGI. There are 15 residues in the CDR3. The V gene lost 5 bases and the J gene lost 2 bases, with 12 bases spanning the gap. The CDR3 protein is CASSHWTGNTGELFF. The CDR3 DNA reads TGTGCCAGCAGTCATTGGACGGGAAACACCGGGGAGCTGTTTTTT.

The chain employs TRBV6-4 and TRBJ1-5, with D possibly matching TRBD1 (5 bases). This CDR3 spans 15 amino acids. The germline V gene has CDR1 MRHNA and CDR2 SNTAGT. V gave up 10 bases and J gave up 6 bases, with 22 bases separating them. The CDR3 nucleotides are TGTGCCACCTATAAGAGTGGGGGGTTGGGTCAGCCCCAGCATTTT. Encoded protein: CATYKSGGLGQPQHF.

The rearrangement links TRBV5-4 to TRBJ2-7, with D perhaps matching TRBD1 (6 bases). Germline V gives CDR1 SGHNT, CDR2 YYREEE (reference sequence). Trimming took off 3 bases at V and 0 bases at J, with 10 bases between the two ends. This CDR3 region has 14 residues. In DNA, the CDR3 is TGTGCCAGCAGCTCCGGGACACACTCCTACGAGCAGTACTTC. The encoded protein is CASSSGTHSYEQYF. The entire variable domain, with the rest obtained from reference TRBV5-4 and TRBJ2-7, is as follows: ETGVTQSPTHLIKTRGQQVTLRCSSQSGHNTVSWYQQALGQGPQFIFQYYREEENGRGNFPPRFSGLQFPNYSSELNVNALELDDSALYLCASSSGTHSYEQYFGPGTRLTVT.

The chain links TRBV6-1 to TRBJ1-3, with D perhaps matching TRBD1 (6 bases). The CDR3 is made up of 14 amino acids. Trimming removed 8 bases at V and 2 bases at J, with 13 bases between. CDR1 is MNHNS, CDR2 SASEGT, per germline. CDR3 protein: CASEGDKTGNTIYF. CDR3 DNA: TGTGCCAGCGAGGGGGACAAAACTGGAAACACCATATATTTT.

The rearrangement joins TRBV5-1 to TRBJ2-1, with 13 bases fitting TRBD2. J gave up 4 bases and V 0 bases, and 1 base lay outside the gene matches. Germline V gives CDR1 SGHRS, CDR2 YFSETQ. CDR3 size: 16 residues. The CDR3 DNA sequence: TGCGCCAGCAGCTTGGTGGGACTAGCGGGGTACAATGAGCAGTTCTTC. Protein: CASSLVGLAGYNEQFF.

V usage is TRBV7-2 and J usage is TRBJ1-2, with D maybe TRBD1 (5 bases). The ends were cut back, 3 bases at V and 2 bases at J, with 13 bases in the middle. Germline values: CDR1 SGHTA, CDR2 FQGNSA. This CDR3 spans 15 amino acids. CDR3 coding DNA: TGTGCCAGCAGCTTGGCAGGGTACGAGAACTATGGCTACACCTTC. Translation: CASSLAGYENYGYTF.

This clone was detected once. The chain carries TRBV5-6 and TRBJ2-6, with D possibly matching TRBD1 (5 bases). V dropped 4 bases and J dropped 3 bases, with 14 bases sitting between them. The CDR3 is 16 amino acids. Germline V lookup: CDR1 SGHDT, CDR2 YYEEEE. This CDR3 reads CASSPYRSGGANVLTF. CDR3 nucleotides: TGTGCCAGCAGCCCATACAGGTCGGGTGGGGCCAACGTCCTGACTTTC.

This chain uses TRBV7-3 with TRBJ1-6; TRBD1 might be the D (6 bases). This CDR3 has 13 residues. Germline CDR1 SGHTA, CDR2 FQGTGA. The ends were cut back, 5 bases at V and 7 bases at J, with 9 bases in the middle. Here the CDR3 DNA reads TGTGCCAGCAGCCGGGACACAAATTCACCCCTCCACTTT. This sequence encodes CASSRDTNSPLHF.

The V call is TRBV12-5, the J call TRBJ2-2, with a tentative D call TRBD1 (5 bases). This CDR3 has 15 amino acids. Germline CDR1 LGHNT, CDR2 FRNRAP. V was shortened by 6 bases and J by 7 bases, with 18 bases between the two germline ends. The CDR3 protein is CASGRVGVDFGELFF. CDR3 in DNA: TGTGCTAGTGGACGGGTAGGGGTAGATTTCGGGGAGCTGTTTTTT.

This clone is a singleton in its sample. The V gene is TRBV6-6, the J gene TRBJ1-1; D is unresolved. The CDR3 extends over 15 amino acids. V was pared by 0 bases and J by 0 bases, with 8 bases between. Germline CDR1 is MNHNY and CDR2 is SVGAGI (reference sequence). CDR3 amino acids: CASSYSPVMNTEAFF. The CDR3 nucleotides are TGTGCCAGCAGTTACTCCCCAGTTATGAACACTGAAGCTTTCTTT.

The CDR3 nucleotides are TGCAGCGCTTCCCGCGGGGGGGCAGATACGCAGTATTTT. Translation: CSASRGGADTQYF. The chain couples TRBV29-1 to TRBJ2-3; TRBD2 matches at 9 bases. The junction had 6 bases not matched to a gene; V was cut back by 7 bases and J by 4 bases. Per the germline V gene, CDR1 is SQVTM and CDR2 is ANQGSEA. The CDR3 contains 13 residues.

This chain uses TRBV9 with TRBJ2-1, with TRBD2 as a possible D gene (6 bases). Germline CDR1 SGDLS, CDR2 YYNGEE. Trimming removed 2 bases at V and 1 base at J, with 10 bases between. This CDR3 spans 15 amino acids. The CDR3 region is CASSVGSGSYNEQFF. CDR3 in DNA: TGTGCCAGCAGCGTGGGGAGCGGGTCCTACAATGAGCAGTTCTTC.

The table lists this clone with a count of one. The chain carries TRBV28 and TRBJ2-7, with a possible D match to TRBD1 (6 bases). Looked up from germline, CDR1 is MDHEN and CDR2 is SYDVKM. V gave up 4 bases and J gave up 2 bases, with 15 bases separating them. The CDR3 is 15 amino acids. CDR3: CASSSYGTSTYEQYF. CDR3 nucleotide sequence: TGTGCCAGCAGTTCATACGGGACATCTACCTACGAGCAGTACTTC.

CDR3 bases: TGTGCCAGCAGTTCTCCCTACGAGCAGTACTTC. Its translation is CASSSPYEQYF. The V call is TRBV6-5, the J call TRBJ2-7; no firm D call. Germline CDR1 MNHEY, CDR2 SVGAGI. The CDR3 is 11 amino acids. The V end lost 4 bases, the J end lost 2 bases, and 3 bases lay between the germline ends.